This T cell receptor beta chain was captured in a study of blood T cell repertoires in COVID-19. About the study: Both acute and convalescent COVID-19 samples were obtained from the United States, Italy and Spain.

Cohorts were based on clinical histories the participants reported. Trimming pared 4 bases from V and 4 bases from J, leaving 10 bases between. This CDR3 is built from 13 residues. Germline-derived CDR1 and CDR2 are LNHDA and SQIVND (reference sequence). Clones were sequenced by immunoSEQ multiplex PCR, and TCRdb holds only the in-frame ones, with some missing. The sample shows approximately 150,000 clones, 82% of them seen only once. The specimen was PBMCs or T cells enriched from blood (not recorded which). This receptor was identified in a man in his 60s who had recovered from COVID-19. The chain uses TRBV19 and TRBJ1-1, with D possibly being TRBD1 (5 bases). CDR3 sequence: CASSTGVGTEAFF. In nucleotides, the CDR3 is TGTGCCAGTAGTACGGGGGTCGGCACTGAAGCTTTCTTT.